This T cell receptor (beta chain) was sequenced in a study of T-cell reconstitution after alpha-beta-depleted transplantation in children. The authors prepared the TCRbeta library with unique molecular identifiers. TCRdb itself ran the PCR reads through MiXCR, one entry per CDR3 protein. The repertoire holds approximately 400,000 distinct CDR3 sequences, with about a tenth as singletons. The TCR sequence derives from a human donor who donated a stem cell graft to a child with acute myeloid leukemia. The specimen was PBMCs from the stem cell graft donor, collected from the stem cell graft.

The CDR3 spells CASSQEQGYNEQFF. CDR3 sequence (DNA): TGTGCCAGCTCACAGGAGCAGGGATACAATGAGCAGTTCTTC. The chain employs TRBV18 and TRBJ2-1, with D possibly being TRBD1 (5 bases). Trimming cost V 4 bases and J 4 bases, with 11 bases left between them. The CDR3 has 14 amino acids. Germline V CDR1 and CDR2: KGHSH, LQKENI. The complete variable domain, with remaining parts taken from reference TRBV18 and TRBJ2-1, reads NAGVMQNPRHLVRRRGQEARLRCSPMKGHSHVYWYRQLPEEGLKFMVYLQKENIIDESGMPKERFSAEFPKEGPSILRIQQVVRGDSAAYFCASSQEQGYNEQFFGPGTRLTVL.